The TCR beta chain described here comes from a study of beta chain features in type 1 diabetes (dated 2018 in TCRdb). Concerning the study at large: Patients and healthy donors did not differ in mean age, gender distribution, total cell number or subset yield. In the study, TCRB repertoires of sorted circulating CD4+ T cell subsets from recently diagnosed type 1 diabetes patients were compared with those of matched healthy donors. A total of approximately 100,000,000 sorted cells were examined across all samples, and the number of cells per subset was strongly correlated with RNA yield. Regulatory and stem cell-like memory subsets were isolated from only 8 patients and roughly 8 healthy donors, whereas naive and central memory subsets came from all 30 or so donors.

The High Capacity cDNA Reverse Transcription Kit was used to reverse transcribe all of the isolated RNA, meaning that expressed TCRB transcripts were what got sequenced. Deep immunoSEQ sequencing was performed on naive, central memory and regulatory T cell samples, with an average of roughly 3.5 million total reads per sample. Sorted cells were lysed in RLT buffer and RNA was extracted with DNase-treated RNeasy Micro or Mini kits, depending on cell number. Each cell subset was processed separately to prevent cross-contamination, with patient and healthy donor samples processed together. TCRB sequences were amplified from cDNA with the immunoSEQ multiplex PCR, producing 87-bp fragments spanning the CDR3 region. Amplicons were sequenced on the Illumina HiSeq platform. The study's own analysis went as follows. PCR bias was computationally corrected using synthetic template baselines, reads within Hamming distance 2 were collapsed, and singletons that could not be merged were discarded. Reads were aligned against IMGT to assign V, D and J genes, CDR3 length and insertions or deletions at six rearrangement sites. Clonotype counts were normalized to sorted cell number within each subset before computing true diversity and Gini coefficients with the tcR R package. The overlap coefficient, calculated on TCRB nucleotide sequences, was used to quantify repertoire sharing. Out-of-frame TCRB sequences from naive cells were analyzed as a proxy for the pre-selection repertoire. The clones in this table, taken by TCRdb from immuneACCESS, are in-frame only. Not every clone is retained; where verified, under half of the shortfall comes from an unresolved V gene, and the cause of the rest is unknown. V and J calls and clone size are copied from that table; D and trimming were computed from the DNA. The sample table shows around 710,000 clones, and around 12% are seen once. The top ten constitute roughly 0.12% of the sample.

Paper-wide results and their limitations: Sequencing cDNA rather than genomic DNA could over-represent highly expressing activated cells, although activation and CD3 levels did not differ between groups. HLA sub-analyses involved small numbers of individuals, so any influence of HLA type on TCRB rearrangement remained unresolved. PCR may preferentially amplify shorter templates, but because patient and control samples were amplified and corrected together, any resulting skew would affect both groups equally. A moderate but significant shortening of TCRB CDR3 length was observed in type 1 diabetes patients in all four CD4+ subsets. At VDJ recombination sites, type 1 diabetes patients had fewer insertions and more deleted nucleotides, which implies abnormalities in thymic rearrangement. Naive, central memory and regulatory TCRB repertoires appeared to be more alike among patients than among healthy donors.

This clone has just a few counts. The antigen this receptor binds is unknown. No quality values exist for individual bases; no much larger clone is one base distant. CDR1 and CDR2 (GTSNPN, SVGIG) derive from the germline V gene (reference sequence). The junction carries 11 bases between V and J, which are trimmed by 3 bases and 1 base respectively. From its cysteine to its phenylalanine, the CDR3 spans 14 amino acids. This entry keeps only the CDR3 DNA: 42 bases, framed from base 1. A single peripheral blood draw of approximately 0.11 L on average was collected from each donor into heparinised tubes. A BD FACSAria II and a panel including CD45RO, CCR7, CD25, CD127, CD95 and CD27 were used to sort naive, central memory, regulatory and stem cell-like memory CD4+ T cells. A purity above 95% was achieved for all sorted populations. PBMCs were isolated immediately by Lymphoprep density gradient centrifugation and stained directly without culture. Samples were stained and sorted in pairs, with one healthy donor and one patient per experiment, so that batch effects were minimized.

The rearrangement combines TRBV30 with TRBJ2-3; the D gene is unclear. Sequenced input: naive CD4+ T cells from blood. In light of the paper, this sample's cell subset or site label describes: true naive CD4+ T cells. The receptor's source is a man aged 25-45 years with type 1 diabetes. The CDR3: CAWRWSGGTDTQYF. Here is the DNA: TGTGCCTGGAGGTGGTCAGGAGGCACAGATACGCAGTATTTT.